Sequencing of this TCR beta chain was carried out in a study of T cell responses to AZD1222 COVID-19 vaccine. General study points: Unmutated variant regions reportedly attract nearly half of all spike-specific TCRs. Possibly, clonal diversity was underestimated; donors were largely white British and included more females. Following two doses of AZD1222, Spike-specific TCR breadth and depth rose.

The V gene's germline CDR1 is SGHTA and CDR2 FQGTGA. The CDR3 consists of 13 residues. V lost 2 bases, J lost 8 bases, and 12 bases lay in between. Points on this clone: The target antigen is unknown.

Timing groups of about 4 and about 12 weeks for second doses were pooled. Sequencing used immunoSEQ multiplex PCR; TCRdb keeps in-frame clones, though not all of them. The table has some 88,000 clones, 90% seen once. The clonotype originates from an adult who received the AZD1222 COVID-19 vaccine. The sequencing used peripheral blood, collected 28 days after the second AZD1222 dose. The rearrangement joins TRBV7-3 to TRBJ1-1; D is perhaps TRBD1 (5 bases). CDR3 coding DNA: TGTGCCAGCAGCTTACGGTCCGGGGGAGAAGCTTTCTTT. Translated, it gives CASSLRSGGEAFF.